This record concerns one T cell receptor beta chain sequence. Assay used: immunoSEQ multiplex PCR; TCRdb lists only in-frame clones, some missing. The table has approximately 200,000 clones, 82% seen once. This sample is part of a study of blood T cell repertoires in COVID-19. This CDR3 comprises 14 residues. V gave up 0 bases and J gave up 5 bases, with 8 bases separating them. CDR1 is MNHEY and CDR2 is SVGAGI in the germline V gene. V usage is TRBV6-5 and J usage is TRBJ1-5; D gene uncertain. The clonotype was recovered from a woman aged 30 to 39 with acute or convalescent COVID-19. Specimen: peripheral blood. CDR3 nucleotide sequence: TGTGCCAGCAGTTACTCGAGGGCCGATCAGCCCCAGCATTTT. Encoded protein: CASSYSRADQPQHF.